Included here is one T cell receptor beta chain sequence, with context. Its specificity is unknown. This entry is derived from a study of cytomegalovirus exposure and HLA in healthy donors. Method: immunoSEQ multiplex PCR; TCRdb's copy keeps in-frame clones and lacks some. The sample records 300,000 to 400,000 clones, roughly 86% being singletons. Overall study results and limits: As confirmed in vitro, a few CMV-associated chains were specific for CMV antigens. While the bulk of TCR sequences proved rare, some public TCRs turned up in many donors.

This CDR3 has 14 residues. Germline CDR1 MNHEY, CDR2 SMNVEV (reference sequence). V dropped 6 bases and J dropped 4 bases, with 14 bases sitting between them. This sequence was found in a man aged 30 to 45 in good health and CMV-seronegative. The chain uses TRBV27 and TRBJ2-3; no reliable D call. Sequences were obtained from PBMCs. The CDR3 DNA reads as TGTGCCAGCAGACACACCGCAGTCGCAGATACGCAGTATTTT. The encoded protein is CASRHTAVADTQYF.